The entry below gives a single TCR beta chain sequence along with its context. This entry comes from a study of blood T cell repertoires in COVID-19. Generated by immunoSEQ multiplex PCR, the TCRdb table keeps only in-frame clones and is missing some. The profile shows around 230,000 clones, approximately 80% of them singletons. V lost 0 bases and J lost 6, with 11 bases in between. The CDR3 is 14 amino acids. Germline CDR1 and CDR2: LGHDT and YNNKEL (reference sequence). The clonotype originates from a man aged 35 to 55 who had recovered from COVID-19. The sample comprised PBMCs or T cells enriched from blood (not recorded which). The chain joins TRBV3-1 (or the pseudogene TRBV3-2) to TRBJ2-5; D is unresolved. CDR3 loop: CASSQDRQRKTQYF. CDR3 bases: TGTGCCAGCAGCCAAGACAGGCAAAGGAAGACCCAGTACTTC.